These T cell receptor beta chains were read from a single sample in a study of regulatory T cells in long-lasting Graves disease. TCRdb reanalysed the multiplex PCR reads using MiXCR and keeps one entry per CDR3 protein. The sample lists 400,000 to 500,000 distinct CDR3 sequences, 14% to 15% occurring once. This sample was also put to use in a study of T cells in Graves' hyperthyroidism and ophthalmopathy.

Here the sequenced sample was peripheral blood mononuclear cells (PBMCs), taken at new diagnosis, from a patient treated with antithyroid drugs. The receptors here all came from a woman aged 25 to 39 with Graves disease. The conserved cysteine and the conserved F or W are not part of the CDR3 here.

TRBJ2-1 TRBV5-1 ASSSDSSYNEQF
TRBJ1-3 TRBV28 ASTLSDTIY
TRBJ1-5 TRBV6-1 ASTLGQPYNQPQH
TRBJ1-2 TRBV19 ASSIDGTGGYT
TRBJ1-2 TRBV29-1 SVVALYGYT
TRBJ2-7 TRBV6-1 ASNAGPPTYEQY
TRBJ2-5 TRBV7-9 ASSSGQGEETQY
- TRBV9 ASSITSGRAGEQF
TRBJ2-3 TRBV5-1 ASSLTGPADTQY
TRBJ1-5 TRBV28 ASSFPHQPQH
TRBJ2-3 TRBV20-1 SASPPTGFTDTQY
TRBJ2-3 TRBV2 ASNSPTSGFTDTQY
TRBJ2-2 TRBV24-1 ATSEGNTGELF
TRBJ1-1 TRBV28 ASSQTEQLRKG
TRBJ1-4 TRBV12-3/TRBV12-4 ASSFKEGEKLF
TRBJ2-7 TRBV28 AIGGGHAPAEQY
TRBJ2-7 TRBV7-3 ASSTTGKAGEQY
TRBJ2-5 TRBV20-1 SARWTGPGQETQY
TRBJ2-1 TRBV6-1 ASTWSVEDSRGNEQF
TRBJ2-3 TRBV2 ASNQAGGTDTQY
TRBJ1-2 TRBV28 ASSLPSSYGYT
TRBJ2-1 TRBV20-1 SASRSIDEQF
TRBJ2-1 TRBV20-1 SARSPASGDHNEQF
TRBJ2-1 TRBV20-1 SARGGLAGDYNEQF
TRBJ2-3 TRBV10-3 AISEPLGAADTDTQY
TRBJ2-7 TRBV25-1 ASSEWGLAGGRYEQY
TRBJ2-1 TRBV12-3/TRBV12-4 ASSFGDTYSHEQF
TRBJ1-4 TRBV18 ASSPDDEKLF
TRBJ2-1 TRBV12-3/TRBV12-4 ASSPLGSAYNEQF
TRBJ2-5 TRBV29-1 SVEGGTQETQY
TRBJ1-2 TRBV12-3/TRBV12-4 ASSKDRGNWYGYT
TRBJ1-4 TRBV27 ASRDRGKLF
TRBJ2-1 TRBV5-1 ASGSGLAGGFGSGEQF
TRBJ2-5 TRBV2 ASRVTSGRVETQY
TRBJ2-7 TRBV6-5 ASSYSAPLGANSYEQY
TRBJ2-3 TRBV10-3 AIRKTSQGTASDTQY
TRBJ2-7 TRBV2 ASRGARLSYEQY
TRBJ2-7 TRBV7-6 ASSPTTGQTYEQY